The 21 T cell receptor beta chains presented below share a single source sample, sequenced in a study of cytomegalovirus exposure and HLA in healthy donors. PCR primers comprised 60 Vbeta and 13 Jbeta primers. TCRdb keeps only in-frame clones here, not all; method: immunoSEQ multiplex PCR. The sample has some 70,000 clones, and its top ten clones hold 6.5% to 8.5%. Sequences were obtained from PBMCs. All receptors come from a female donor in good health and CMV-seropositive.

V and J are TRBV6-1 and TRBJ2-6, with D perhaps TRBD1 (5 bases). Germline lookup yields CDR1 MNHNS and CDR2 SASEGT. V was pared by 9 bases and J by 3 bases, with 12 bases between. The CDR3 runs 14 residues. The chain's CDR3 is CASQGYNGANVLTF. The CDR3 region has the DNA TGTGCCAGTCAGGGTTATAATGGGGCCAACGTCCTGACTTTC.

The J gene is TRBJ2-1, the V gene TRBV6-1; D uncertain. Germline assignment: CDR1 MNHNS and CDR2 SASEGT. The germline V and J ends were trimmed by 8 bases and 1 base, with 12 bases remaining between them. The CDR3 has 14 residues. CDR3 in DNA: TGTGCCAGCGTTGCCCCTACGTCCTACAATGAGCAGTTCTTC. Translated, it gives CASVAPTSYNEQFF.

The V and J genes are TRBV29-1 and TRBJ1-4; 7 bases are a match to TRBD1. After removal of 4 bases from V and 8 bases from J, the junction contained 4 bases not matched to a gene. The CDR3 totals 12 residues. The V gene's germline CDR1 is SQVTM and CDR2 ANQGSEA. This CDR3 is CSVGDRVEKLFF. Here the CDR3 DNA reads TGCAGCGTTGGAGACAGGGTCGAAAAACTGTTTTTT.

V is TRBV29-1 and J is TRBJ1-1; maybe TRBD1 (5 bases). Trimming shortened V by 4 bases and J by 2 bases, and 11 bases separated the two germline ends. CDR3 size: 13 residues. Germline loops: CDR1 SQVTM, CDR2 ANQGSEA. This chain's CDR3 is CSVGQSINTEAFF. CDR3 coding DNA: TGCAGCGTTGGACAGAGCATAAACACTGAAGCTTTCTTT. Full variable domain (remainder filled in from reference TRBV29-1 and TRBJ1-1): SAVISQKPSRDICQRGTSLTIQCQVDSQVTMMFWYRQQPGQSLTLIATANQGSEATYESGFVIDKFPISRPNLTFSTLTVSNMSPEDSSIYLCSVGQSINTEAFFGQGTRLTVV.

The rearrangement links TRBV4-1 to TRBJ1-5, with no clear D. Trimming left V 3 bases short and J 6 bases short, with 12 bases between. Per germline, CDR1 MGHRA and CDR2 YSYEKL. CDR3 size: 14 residues. CDR3 in DNA: TGCGCCAGCAGCCACCCGCCGACATTTCAGCCCCAGCATTTT. Protein product: CASSHPPTFQPQHF.

The chain has TRBV7-9 and TRBJ1-1, with D possibly matching TRBD1 (6 bases). Germline V lookup: CDR1 SEHNR, CDR2 FQNEAQ (reference sequence). Trimming removed 4 bases at V and 1 base at J, with 10 bases between. CDR3 size: 14 residues. Here the CDR3 reads CASSWGGSNTEAFF. The CDR3 coding sequence is TGTGCCAGCAGCTGGGGGGGCTCGAACACTGAAGCTTTCTTT.

The rearrangement joins TRBV30 to TRBJ2-5; 7 nucleotides line up with TRBD1. This CDR3 contains 15 residues. The germline CDR1 and CDR2 sequences are GTSNPN and SVGIG (reference sequence). J gave up 5 bases and V 1 base, and 10 bases lay outside the gene matches. The CDR3 loop reads CAWSAGQRREETQYF. The CDR3 bases are TGTGCCTGGAGTGCGGGACAGCGTAGAGAGGAGACCCAGTACTTC.

The chain has TRBV5-4 and TRBJ1-6, with 10 bases that match TRBD1. The CDR3 loop spans 16 amino acids. J gave up 8 bases and V 1 base, and 6 bases lay outside the gene matches. Per the germline V gene, CDR1 is SGHNT and CDR2 is YYREEE (reference sequence). The CDR3 reads CASSLLGQGFHSPLHF. CDR3 DNA sequence: TGTGCCAGCAGCTTGTTGGGACAGGGGTTTCATTCACCCCTCCACTTT.

The chain recombines TRBV5-1 with TRBJ2-5, with 10 bases aligning to TRBD2. This CDR3 is built from 13 residues. The junction had 4 bases not matched to a gene; V was cut back by 7 bases and J by 4 bases. Germline V gene lookup returns CDR1 SGHRS and CDR2 YFSETQ. The CDR3 spells CASQREGRETQYF. CDR3 DNA: TGCGCCAGCCAGCGGGAGGGCCGAGAGACCCAGTACTTC.

The chain is built from TRBV19 and TRBJ2-7; 16 nucleotides match TRBD2. The CDR3 spans 15 residues. The germline gives CDR1 LNHDA, CDR2 SQIVND (reference sequence). Trimming cost V 5 bases and J 5 bases; bases outside gene matches: 3. The CDR3 is CASSLGTSGGDEQYF. CDR3 nucleotides: TGTGCCAGTAGTCTCGGGACTAGCGGGGGGGACGAGCAGTACTTC.

This chain links TRBV18 with TRBJ2-6; D is perhaps TRBD1 (5 bases). CDR3 length: 15 amino acids. Trimming stripped 3 bases from V and 3 bases from J, with 9 bases between. The germline gives CDR1 KGHSH, CDR2 LQKENI. Here the CDR3 DNA reads TGTGCCAGCTCACCCAGGGTGGGTGGGGCCAACGTCCTGACTTTC. Translated: CASSPRVGGANVLTF.

This chain joins TRBV15 and TRBJ2-5; TRBD2 aligns across 8 bases. The V gene's germline CDR1 is LNHNV and CDR2 YYDKDF (reference sequence). This CDR3 is built from 17 residues. J was trimmed by 5 bases and V by 1 base; bases with no gene match: 12. CDR3 amino acids: CATSRARISGISETQYF. In nucleotides, the CDR3 is TGTGCCACCAGCAGAGCCAGGATTAGCGGGATCAGTGAGACCCAGTACTTC. Drawing the rest from reference TRBV15 and TRBJ2-5, the complete variable domain is DAMVIQNPRYQVTQFGKPVTLSCSQTLNHNVMYWYQQKSSQAPKLLFHYYDKDFNNEADTPDNFQSRRPNTSFCFLDIRSPGLGDTAMYLCATSRARISGISETQYFGPGTRLLVL.

The chain recombines TRBV4-1 with TRBJ2-3; D is possibly TRBD2 (5 bases). V shed 0 bases and J shed 2 bases, with 15 bases lying between them. The CDR3 spans 17 residues. From germline, CDR1 is MGHRA and CDR2 YSYEKL. Written as DNA, the CDR3 is TGCGCCAGCAGCCAAGATTCTGAAGCGGTCTCCACAGATACGCAGTATTTT. Its protein is CASSQDSEAVSTDTQYF.

The chain employs TRBV2 and TRBJ1-5; D is uncertain. Between the trimmed V and J ends, which lost 4 bases and 4 bases, there was a span of 17 bases. This CDR3 contains 16 residues. The germline CDR1 and CDR2 sequences are SNHLY and FYNNEI. CDR3 amino acids: CASSALGGRANQPQHF. The CDR3 bases are TGTGCCAGCAGTGCTTTGGGAGGTAGGGCAAATCAGCCCCAGCATTTT.

The chain links TRBV7-8 to TRBJ1-2; 7 positions agree with TRBD1. V was clipped by 6 bases and J by 0 bases; unmatched bases: 4. Germline values: CDR1 SGHVS, CDR2 FQNEAQ. The CDR3 is 14 amino acids. The CDR3 loop is CASSPGGPNYGYTF. In nucleotides, the CDR3 is TGTGCCAGCAGTCCAGGGGGGCCTAACTATGGCTACACCTTC.

The genes are TRBV28 and TRBJ1-2; 10 bases map to TRBD1. Looked up from germline, CDR1 is MDHEN and CDR2 is SYDVKM. The CDR3 extends over 14 amino acids. Trimming at V came to 7 bases and at J to 7 bases, leaving 9 bases not matched to a gene. The CDR3 bases are TGTGCCAGCAACTCCGGGACAGGGGAACGTGGCTACACCTTC. Translating it yields CASNSGTGERGYTF.

V is TRBV30 and J is TRBJ2-7, with D perhaps TRBD1 (6 bases). The CDR3 loop spans 11 amino acids. V was trimmed by 2 bases and J by 5 bases, leaving 7 bases between them. Germline V gene lookup returns CDR1 GTSNPN and CDR2 SVGIG (reference sequence). CDR3 nucleotides: TGTGCCTGGAGTACAGGGAACGAGCAGTACTTC. Its translation: CAWSTGNEQYF.

The rearrangement uses TRBV14 and TRBJ2-6, with 9 bases identical to TRBD1. The ends lost 4 bases at V and 0 bases at J; junction bases unmatched: 4. Germline V CDR1 and CDR2: SGHDN, FVKESK. There are 17 residues in the CDR3. CDR3 residues: CASSRDREVSGANVLTF. Written as DNA, the CDR3 is TGTGCCAGCAGCCGGGACAGGGAAGTCTCTGGGGCCAACGTCCTGACTTTC. The full variable domain, with the rest looked up from reference TRBV14 and TRBJ2-6, is EAGVTQFPSHSVIEKGQTVTLRCDPISGHDNLYWYRRVMGKEIKFLLHFVKESKQDESGMPNNRFLAERTGGTYSTLKVQPAELEDSGVYFCASSRDREVSGANVLTFGAGSRLTVL.

The rearrangement links TRBV5-1 to TRBJ2-1, with unresolved D. The CDR3 extends over 12 amino acids. With 3 bases removed from V and 8 bases from J, the gap between germline ends came to 9 bases. Per germline, CDR1 SGHRS and CDR2 YFSETQ. The DNA for the CDR3 is TGCGCCAGCAGCTCTAGTTTCGATGAGCAGTTCTTC. Amino acids: CASSSSFDEQFF.

V is TRBV11-2 and J is TRBJ2-7, with 7 bases that match TRBD1. The V gene end was trimmed by 7 bases and the J gene end by 7 bases; junction bases not matched to a gene: 19. The CDR3 covers 16 residues. Germline V CDR1 and CDR2: SGHAT, FQNNGV. The CDR3 here is CASNRLQGQFLREQYF. CDR3 nucleotide sequence: TGTGCCAGCAACCGCCTGCAGGGACAGTTTTTGAGAGAGCAGTACTTC. The whole variable domain, remainder taken from reference TRBV11-2 and TRBJ2-7, is EAGVAQSPRYKIIEKRQSVAFWCNPISGHATLYWYQQILGQGPKLLIQFQNNGVVDDSQLPKDRFSAERLKGVDSTLKIQPAKLEDSAVYLCASNRLQGQFLREQYFGPGTRLTVT.

CDR3 DNA sequence: TGTGCCAGCATGCTCTATGGACAGACCTACGAGCAGTACTTC. Its translation: CASMLYGQTYEQYF. This chain links TRBV6-6 with TRBJ2-7; TRBD1 is a possible D gene (6 bases). V was cut by 7 bases and J by 2 bases, with 15 bases left in between. CDR3 length: 14 residues. Germline assignment: CDR1 MNHNY and CDR2 SVGAGI (reference sequence).